Presented here are 16 T cell receptor beta chains from one specimen sequenced in a study of blood T cell repertoires in COVID-19. Profiling relied on immunoSEQ multiplex PCR, and the TCRdb table lists in-frame clones only, not all of them. Of some 330,000 clones detected, about 90% appear once; the ten largest clones hold approximately 1.8%. What was sequenced was PBMCs or T cells enriched from blood (not recorded which). The receptors shown here come from a man aged 40-49 years in a cohort exposed to, infected with or recovered from COVID-19 (not recorded which).

The rearrangement joins TRBV10-3 to TRBJ2-1; 12 nucleotides align to TRBD2. This CDR3 is 14 amino acids long. The V and J ends lost 10 bases and 6 bases, in that order; junction bases with no gene match: 7. Looked up from germline, CDR1 is ENHRY and CDR2 is SYGVKD. The CDR3 here is CATRLAGVGNEQFF. Here the CDR3 DNA reads TGTGCCACACGACTAGCGGGAGTGGGCAATGAGCAGTTCTTC.

This rearrangement joins TRBV7-9 to TRBJ1-3, with 8 bases lining up with TRBD1. This CDR3 comprises 16 residues. Losses at the gene ends were 3 bases for V and 4 bases for J; bases not matched to a gene: 8. From germline, CDR1 is SEHNR and CDR2 FQNEAQ (reference sequence). This CDR3 reads CASSFWQGARGNTIYF. CDR3 sequence (DNA): TGTGCCAGCAGCTTTTGGCAGGGGGCGCGGGGAAACACCATATATTTT.

V is TRBV19 and J is TRBJ2-2, with TRBD1 matching 8 bases. The V gene's germline CDR1 is LNHDA and CDR2 SQIVND (reference sequence). This CDR3 is built from 16 residues. The V segment lost 5 bases and the J segment 7 bases; nucleotides outside the gene matches: 12. The CDR3 reads CASSEEVRGRFGELFF. The CDR3 nucleotides read TGTGCCAGTAGTGAAGAAGTCAGGGGGCGGTTCGGGGAGCTGTTTTTT. The variable domain in full, completed from reference TRBV19 and TRBJ2-2, reads DGGITQSPKYLFRKEGQNVTLSCEQNLNHDAMYWYRQDPGQGLRLIYYSQIVNDFQKGDIAEGYSVSREKKESFPLTVTSAQKNPTAFYLCASSEEVRGRFGELFFGEGSRLTVL.

The rearrangement links TRBV19 to TRBJ1-6; D might be TRBD1 (6 bases). Trimming cost V 5 bases and J 5 bases, with 13 bases left between them. The V gene's germline CDR1 is LNHDA and CDR2 SQIVND (reference sequence). The CDR3 sequence is 15 residues long. CDR3 protein: CASSRGAADNSPLHF. Written as DNA, the CDR3 is TGTGCCAGTAGTCGGGGGGCTGCCGATAATTCACCCCTCCACTTT.

V is TRBV6-6 and J is TRBJ1-6; D is uncertain. The CDR3 covers 13 residues. V was clipped by 2 bases and J by 11 bases, with 10 bases between them. In germline, CDR1 is MNHNY, CDR2 SVGAGI (reference sequence). The CDR3 loop is CASSYVPEAPLHF. CDR3 nucleotides: TGTGCCAGCAGTTACGTTCCGGAGGCACCCCTCCACTTT.

The V and J genes are TRBV7-2 and TRBJ2-3; the D is unclear. Trimming cost V 3 bases and J 0 bases, with 10 bases left between them. This CDR3 spans 15 amino acids. CDR1 is SGHTA and CDR2 is FQGNSA in the germline V gene. The CDR3 DNA reads as TGTGCCAGCAGCTTGGTGGAGTCTAGCACAGATACGCAGTATTTT. Translating gives CASSLVESSTDTQYF.

The rearrangement joins TRBV27 to TRBJ2-1, with TRBD2 matching 8 bases. V gave up 6 bases and J gave up 4 bases; unmatched junction bases: 5. Germline CDR1 and CDR2: MNHEY and SMNVEV (reference sequence). There are 14 residues in the CDR3. CDR3 amino acids: CASSRSSGYNEQFF. The CDR3 DNA sequence: TGTGCCAGCAGCCGGTCTAGCGGGTACAATGAGCAGTTCTTC.

The chain employs TRBV4-1 and TRBJ2-7; unclear D gene. This CDR3 is built from 15 residues. Germline loops: CDR1 MGHRA, CDR2 YSYEKL. Deletions cut 1 base from V and 2 bases from J, with 12 bases between. CDR3 protein: CASSQAVLETYEQYF. CDR3 DNA sequence: TGCGCCAGCAGCCAAGCGGTTTTGGAGACCTACGAGCAGTACTTC.

The DNA of the CDR3 is TGTGCCAGTACCCCAGGGGCGGGAGGTAAACACAATGAGCAGTTCTTC. Encoded protein: CASTPGAGGKHNEQFF. The J gene is TRBJ2-1, the V gene TRBV19; 8 bases fit TRBD2. The CDR3 length is 16 residues. The germline CDR1 and CDR2 sequences are LNHDA and SQIVND (reference sequence). V lost 7 bases to trimming and J lost 5 bases; unmatched junction nucleotides: 13. Supplemented by reference TRBV19 and TRBJ2-1, the full variable domain reads DGGITQSPKYLFRKEGQNVTLSCEQNLNHDAMYWYRQDPGQGLRLIYYSQIVNDFQKGDIAEGYSVSREKKESFPLTVTSAQKNPTAFYLCASTPGAGGKHNEQFFGPGTRLTVL.

This chain joins TRBV10-3 and TRBJ1-5; 10 bases are a match to TRBD1. Losses at the gene ends were 4 bases for V and 0 bases for J; bases not matched to a gene: 6. This CDR3 has 17 amino acids. Per the germline V gene, CDR1 is ENHRY and CDR2 is SYGVKD. As DNA, the CDR3 is TGTGCCATCAGTGCGGGACAGGGGAAAGGTAGCAATCAGCCCCAGCATTTT. Encoded protein: CAISAGQGKGSNQPQHF.

The rearrangement uses TRBV3-1 (or the pseudogene TRBV3-2) and TRBJ1-3; D gene uncertain. V dropped 4 bases and J dropped 0 bases, with 13 bases sitting between them. Germline CDR1 LGHDT, CDR2 YNNKEL (reference sequence). The CDR3 runs 16 residues. The CDR3 loop is CASSPPGTYSGNTIYF. CDR3 DNA sequence: TGTGCCAGCAGCCCGCCGGGTACCTACTCTGGAAACACCATATATTTT.

The count of this clone is one. The rearrangement links TRBV10-2 to TRBJ1-3; a possible D gene is TRBD1 (5 bases). The CDR3 runs 17 residues. V was trimmed by 0 bases and J by 3 bases, leaving 15 bases between them. Germline V gene sequence: CDR1 WSHSY, CDR2 SAAADI. CDR3 amino acids: CASSESPGPKLGNTIYF. DNA of the CDR3: TGCGCCAGCAGTGAGTCCCCAGGGCCTAAACTTGGAAACACCATATATTTT.

In this sample, this clone turned up once. The rearrangement uses TRBV28 and TRBJ1-5, with a tentative D call TRBD1 (5 bases). V was shortened by 4 bases and J by 6 bases, with 13 bases between the two germline ends. The CDR3 is 14 residues long. Germline-derived CDR1 and CDR2 are MDHEN and SYDVKM. As DNA, the CDR3 is TGTGCCAGCAGTTCGGGGGATCTTGGTCAGCCCCAGCATTTT. Its protein product is CASSSGDLGQPQHF.

This sequence joins TRBV30 and TRBJ2-4; D possibly corresponds to TRBD2 (7 bases). Between the trimmed V and J ends, which lost 4 bases and 0 bases, there was a span of 13 bases. CDR1 is GTSNPN, CDR2 SVGIG, per germline (reference sequence). The CDR3 has 15 residues. CDR3 nucleotide sequence: TGTGCCTGGACCGAGGGGGGGCTAGCCAAAAACATTCAGTACTTC. The encoded protein is CAWTEGGLAKNIQYF.

The V gene is TRBV2, the J gene TRBJ2-5; 12 bases line up with TRBD2. V gave up 5 bases and J gave up 5 bases; unmatched junction bases: 6. Germline CDR1 and CDR2: SNHLY and FYNNEI. CDR3 length equals 15 residues. CDR3 protein: CASSSLAGGVETQYF. The DNA for the CDR3 is TGTGCCAGCAGTTCTCTAGCGGGAGGGGTGGAGACCCAGTACTTC.

The chain links TRBV5-1 to TRBJ1-6; 8 bases fit TRBD1. From germline, CDR1 is SGHRS and CDR2 YFSETQ. With V trimmed by 4 bases and J by 9 bases, 6 bases remained unmatched. The CDR3 runs to 14 residues. CDR3 amino acids: CASSPDRDGSPLHF. In DNA, the CDR3 is TGCGCCAGCAGCCCGGACAGGGACGGTTCACCCCTCCACTTT.